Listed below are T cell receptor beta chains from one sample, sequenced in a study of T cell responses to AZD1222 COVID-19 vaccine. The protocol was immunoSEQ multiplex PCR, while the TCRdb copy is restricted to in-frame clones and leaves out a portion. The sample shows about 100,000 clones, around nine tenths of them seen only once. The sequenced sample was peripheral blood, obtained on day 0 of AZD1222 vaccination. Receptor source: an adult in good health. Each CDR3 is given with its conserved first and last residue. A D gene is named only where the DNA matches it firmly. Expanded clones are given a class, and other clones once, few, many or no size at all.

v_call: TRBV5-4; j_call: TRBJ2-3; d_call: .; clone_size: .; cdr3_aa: CASSFGATDTQYF; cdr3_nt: TGTGCCAGCAGCTTCGGAGCCACAGATACGCAGTATTTT
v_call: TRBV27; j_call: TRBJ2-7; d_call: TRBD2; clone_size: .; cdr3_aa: CASSLWSGGNEQYF; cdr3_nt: TGTGCCAGCAGTTTATGGTCCGGGGGGAACGAGCAGTACTTC
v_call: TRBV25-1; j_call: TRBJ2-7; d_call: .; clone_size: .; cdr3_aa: CASSATLAYEQYF; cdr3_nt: TGTGCCAGCAGTGCGACACTAGCCTACGAGCAGTACTTC
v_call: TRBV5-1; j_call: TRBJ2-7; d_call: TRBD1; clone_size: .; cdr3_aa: CASRQGGEQYF; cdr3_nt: TGCGCCAGCAGACAGGGGGGCGAGCAGTACTTC
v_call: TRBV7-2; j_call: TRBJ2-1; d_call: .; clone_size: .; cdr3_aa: CASSPSPSRGTYNEQFF; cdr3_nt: TGTGCCAGCAGCCCCAGCCCTAGCCGGGGAACCTACAATGAGCAGTTCTTC
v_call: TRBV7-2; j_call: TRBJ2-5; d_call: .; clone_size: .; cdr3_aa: CASSLLRGGQTQYF; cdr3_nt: TGTGCCAGCAGCTTGCTCAGGGGGGGGCAGACCCAGTACTTC
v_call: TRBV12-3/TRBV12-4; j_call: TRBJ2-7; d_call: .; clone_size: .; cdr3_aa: CASAGSLYEQYF; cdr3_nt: TGTGCCAGCGCCGGGAGCCTCTACGAGCAGTACTTC
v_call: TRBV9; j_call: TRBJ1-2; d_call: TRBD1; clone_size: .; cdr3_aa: CASSVGQGGGYTF; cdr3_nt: TGTGCCAGCAGCGTAGGACAGGGTGGAGGCTACACCTTC
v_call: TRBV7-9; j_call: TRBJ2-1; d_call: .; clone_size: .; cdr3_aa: CASSQRALSNEQFF; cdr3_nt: TGTGCCAGCAGCCAGCGAGCCCTTAGCAATGAGCAGTTCTTC
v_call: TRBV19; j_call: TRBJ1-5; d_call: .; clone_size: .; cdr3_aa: CASQAGGNQPQHF; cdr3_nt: TGTGCCAGTCAAGCCGGTGGCAATCAGCCCCAGCATTTT
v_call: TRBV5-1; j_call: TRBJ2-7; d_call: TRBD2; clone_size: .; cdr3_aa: CASSFRGEIYEQYF; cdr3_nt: TGCGCCAGCAGCTTTCGGGGGGAGATTTACGAGCAGTACTTC
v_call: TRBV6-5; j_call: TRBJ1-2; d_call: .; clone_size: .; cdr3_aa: CASIGGRDGYTF; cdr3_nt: TGTGCCAGCATTGGAGGGCGGGATGGCTACACCTTC
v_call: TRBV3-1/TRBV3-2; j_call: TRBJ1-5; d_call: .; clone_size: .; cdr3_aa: CASSQAGTGSEPQHF; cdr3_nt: TGTGCCAGCAGCCAAGCGGGGACTGGGTCGGAGCCCCAGCATTTT
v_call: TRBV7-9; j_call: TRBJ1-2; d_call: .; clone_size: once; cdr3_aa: CASSLGSQGGKNYGYTF; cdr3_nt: TGTGCCAGCAGCTTAGGCTCCCAAGGGGGTAAAAACTATGGCTACACCTTC
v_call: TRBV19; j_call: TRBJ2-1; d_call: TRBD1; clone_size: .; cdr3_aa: CASSLTGGTYNEQFF; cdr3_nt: TGTGCCAGTAGCTTGACAGGGGGAACCTACAATGAGCAGTTCTTC
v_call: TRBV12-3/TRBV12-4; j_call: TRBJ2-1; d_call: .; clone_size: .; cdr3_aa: CASKADYNEQFF; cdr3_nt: TGTGCCAGCAAAGCGGACTACAATGAGCAGTTCTTC
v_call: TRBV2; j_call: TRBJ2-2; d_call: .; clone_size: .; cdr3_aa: CASSERSSTGELFF; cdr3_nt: TGTGCCAGCAGTGAAAGGTCTTCCACCGGGGAGCTGTTTTTT
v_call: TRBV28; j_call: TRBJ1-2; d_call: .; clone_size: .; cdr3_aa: CASSSQHRVVVFGYTF; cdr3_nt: TGTGCCAGCAGTTCTCAACACAGGGTCGTAGTGTTTGGCTACACCTTC
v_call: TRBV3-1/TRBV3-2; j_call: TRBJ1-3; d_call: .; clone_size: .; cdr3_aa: CASGDHSSGNTIYF; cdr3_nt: TGTGCCAGTGGGGACCACAGCTCTGGAAACACCATATATTTT
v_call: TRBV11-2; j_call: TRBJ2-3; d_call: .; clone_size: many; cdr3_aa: CASSLGGTITDTQYF; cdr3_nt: TGTGCCAGCAGCTTAGGCGGTACTATCACAGATACGCAGTATTTT
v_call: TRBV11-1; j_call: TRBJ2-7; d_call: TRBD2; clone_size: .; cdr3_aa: CASSLSGRGGSYEQYF; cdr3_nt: TGTGCCAGCAGCTTAAGCGGAAGGGGAGGGTCCTACGAGCAGTACTTC
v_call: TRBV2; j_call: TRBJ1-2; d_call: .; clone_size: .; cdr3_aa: CASSESGRVHYGYTF; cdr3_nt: TGTGCCAGCAGTGAATCAGGCAGGGTCCACTATGGCTACACCTTC
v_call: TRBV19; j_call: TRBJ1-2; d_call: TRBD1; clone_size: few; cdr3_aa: CASRATSAGGYGYTF; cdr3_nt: TGTGCCAGTAGAGCCACCTCGGCAGGGGGATATGGCTACACCTTC
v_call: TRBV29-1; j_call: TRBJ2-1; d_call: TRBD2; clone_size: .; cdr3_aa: CSVRSGSAYNEQFF; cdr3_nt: TGCAGCGTCCGTAGCGGGAGCGCGTACAATGAGCAGTTCTTC
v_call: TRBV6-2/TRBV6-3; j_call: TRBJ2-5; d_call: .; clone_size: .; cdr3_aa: CASSYDPGAQETQYF; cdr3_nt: TGTGCCAGCAGTTACGACCCAGGGGCCCAAGAGACCCAGTACTTC
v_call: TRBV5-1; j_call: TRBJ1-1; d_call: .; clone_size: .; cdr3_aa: CASSLQGNTEEAFF; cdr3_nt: TGCGCCAGCAGCTTGCAGGGGAACACTGAAGAAGCTTTCTTT
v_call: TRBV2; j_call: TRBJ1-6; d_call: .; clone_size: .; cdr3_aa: CASRGSPNSPLHF; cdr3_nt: TGTGCCAGCAGGGGCAGTCCAAATTCACCCCTCCACTTT
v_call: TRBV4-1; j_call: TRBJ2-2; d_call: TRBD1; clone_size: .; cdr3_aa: CASSPGLRGPAGELFF; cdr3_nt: TGCGCCAGCAGTCCAGGCCTGAGGGGGCCCGCCGGGGAGCTGTTTTTT
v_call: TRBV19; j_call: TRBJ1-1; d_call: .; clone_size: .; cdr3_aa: CATTRGGYRQMNTEAFF; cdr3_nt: TGTGCCACAACAAGGGGGGGATATAGACAGATGAACACTGAAGCTTTCTTT
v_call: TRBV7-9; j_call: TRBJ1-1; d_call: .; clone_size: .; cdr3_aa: CASSIRNTEAFF; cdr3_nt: TGTGCCAGCAGCATCCGGAACACTGAAGCTTTCTTT
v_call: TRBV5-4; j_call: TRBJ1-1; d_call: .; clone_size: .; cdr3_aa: CASSLRRPVGTEAFF; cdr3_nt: TGTGCCAGCAGCCTTAGACGGCCGGTGGGCACTGAAGCTTTCTTT
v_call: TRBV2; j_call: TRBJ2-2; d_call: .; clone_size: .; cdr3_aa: CASTVEIPGELFF; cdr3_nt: TGTGCCAGCACAGTCGAAATACCCGGGGAGCTGTTTTTT
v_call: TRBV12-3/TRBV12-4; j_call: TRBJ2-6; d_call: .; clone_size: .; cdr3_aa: CATSRANVLTF; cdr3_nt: TGTGCCACCTCTAGGGCCAACGTCCTGACTTTC
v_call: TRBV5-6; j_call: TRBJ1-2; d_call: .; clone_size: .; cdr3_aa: CASSLGRGNYGYTF; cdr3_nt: TGTGCCAGCAGCTTAGGTCGCGGGAACTATGGCTACACCTTC
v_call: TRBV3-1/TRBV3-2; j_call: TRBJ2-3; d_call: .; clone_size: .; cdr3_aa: CASSRDSQVTDTQYF; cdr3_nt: TGTGCCAGCAGCCGGGACTCCCAGGTGACAGATACGCAGTATTTT
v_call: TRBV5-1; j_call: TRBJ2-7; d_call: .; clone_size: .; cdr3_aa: CASSTYGGNYEQYF; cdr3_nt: TGCGCCAGCAGCACATACGGAGGGAACTACGAGCAGTACTTC
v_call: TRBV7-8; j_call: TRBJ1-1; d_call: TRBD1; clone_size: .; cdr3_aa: CASSRDRGNTEAFF; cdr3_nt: TGTGCCAGCAGCCGGGACAGAGGGAACACTGAAGCTTTCTTT
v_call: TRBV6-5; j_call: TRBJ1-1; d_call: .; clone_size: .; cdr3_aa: CASSFGGILNTEAFF; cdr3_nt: TGTGCCAGCAGTTTCGGGGGCATATTGAACACTGAAGCTTTCTTT
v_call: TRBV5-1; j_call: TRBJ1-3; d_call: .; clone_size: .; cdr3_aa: CASSLRAGLSGNTIYF; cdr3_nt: TGCGCCAGCAGCTTGAGAGCGGGTCTCTCTGGAAACACCATATATTTT
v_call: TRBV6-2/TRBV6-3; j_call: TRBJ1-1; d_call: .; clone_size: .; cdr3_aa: CASTPGGNTEAFF; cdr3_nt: TGTGCCAGCACCCCGGGCGGGAACACTGAAGCTTTCTTT
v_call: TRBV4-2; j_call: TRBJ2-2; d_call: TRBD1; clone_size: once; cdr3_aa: CASSQESTGAPNTGELFF; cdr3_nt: TGTGCCAGCAGCCAAGAATCGACAGGGGCTCCGAACACCGGGGAGCTGTTTTTT
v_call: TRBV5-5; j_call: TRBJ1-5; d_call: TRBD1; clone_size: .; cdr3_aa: CASSLRTGGNQPQHF; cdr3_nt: TGTGCCAGCAGCTTGAGGACAGGAGGCAATCAGCCCCAGCATTTT
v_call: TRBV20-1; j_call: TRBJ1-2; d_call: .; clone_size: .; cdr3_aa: CSASWGPGYTF; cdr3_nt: TGCAGTGCTAGTTGGGGTCCTGGCTACACCTTC
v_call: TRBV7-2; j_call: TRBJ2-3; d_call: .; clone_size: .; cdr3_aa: CASSLLSGGTDTQYF; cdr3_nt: TGTGCCAGCAGCTTACTCTCGGGGGGCACAGATACGCAGTATTTT
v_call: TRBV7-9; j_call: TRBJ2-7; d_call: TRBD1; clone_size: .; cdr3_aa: CASRPTGSYEQYF; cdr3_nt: TGTGCCAGCAGACCGACAGGGTCCTACGAGCAGTACTTC
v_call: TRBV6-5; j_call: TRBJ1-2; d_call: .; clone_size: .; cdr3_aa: CASGYGLNYGYTF; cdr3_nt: TGTGCCAGCGGTTATGGGCTTAACTATGGCTACACCTTC
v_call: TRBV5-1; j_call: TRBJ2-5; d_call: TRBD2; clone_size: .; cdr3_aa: CASSLVLAGGQETQYF; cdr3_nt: TGCGCCAGCAGCTTGGTACTAGCGGGGGGGCAAGAGACCCAGTACTTC
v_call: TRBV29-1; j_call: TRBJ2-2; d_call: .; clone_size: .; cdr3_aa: CSVHSGSTGELFF; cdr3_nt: TGCAGCGTCCATAGCGGTAGTACCGGGGAGCTGTTTTTT
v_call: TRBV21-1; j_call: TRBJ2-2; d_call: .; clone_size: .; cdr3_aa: CASSKRKGLAVYTGELFF; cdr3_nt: TGTGCCAGCAGCAAACGGAAGGGACTAGCGGTGTACACCGGGGAGCTGTTTTTT
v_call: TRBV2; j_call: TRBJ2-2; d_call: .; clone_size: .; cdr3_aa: CASRGTDTTNTGELFF; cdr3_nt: TGTGCCAGCAGAGGGACGGACACTACGAACACCGGGGAGCTGTTTTTT
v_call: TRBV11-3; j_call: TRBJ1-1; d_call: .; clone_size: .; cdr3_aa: CASSLLGNQNTEAFF; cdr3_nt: TGTGCCAGCAGCCTCCTGGGGAACCAGAACACTGAAGCTTTCTTT
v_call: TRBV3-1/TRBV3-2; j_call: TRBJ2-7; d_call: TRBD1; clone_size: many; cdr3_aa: CASSQAAYRGEHEQYF; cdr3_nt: TGTGCCAGCAGCCAAGCCGCTTACAGGGGTGAACACGAGCAGTACTTC
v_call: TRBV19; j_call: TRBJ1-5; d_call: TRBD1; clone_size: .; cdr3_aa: CASSYGQGINQPQHF; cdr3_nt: TGTGCCAGTAGCTATGGACAGGGGATCAATCAGCCCCAGCATTTT
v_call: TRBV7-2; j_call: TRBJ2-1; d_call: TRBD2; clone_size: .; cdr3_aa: CASSLDPSGNNEQFF; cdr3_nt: TGTGCCAGCAGCTTAGACCCTAGCGGGAACAATGAGCAGTTCTTC